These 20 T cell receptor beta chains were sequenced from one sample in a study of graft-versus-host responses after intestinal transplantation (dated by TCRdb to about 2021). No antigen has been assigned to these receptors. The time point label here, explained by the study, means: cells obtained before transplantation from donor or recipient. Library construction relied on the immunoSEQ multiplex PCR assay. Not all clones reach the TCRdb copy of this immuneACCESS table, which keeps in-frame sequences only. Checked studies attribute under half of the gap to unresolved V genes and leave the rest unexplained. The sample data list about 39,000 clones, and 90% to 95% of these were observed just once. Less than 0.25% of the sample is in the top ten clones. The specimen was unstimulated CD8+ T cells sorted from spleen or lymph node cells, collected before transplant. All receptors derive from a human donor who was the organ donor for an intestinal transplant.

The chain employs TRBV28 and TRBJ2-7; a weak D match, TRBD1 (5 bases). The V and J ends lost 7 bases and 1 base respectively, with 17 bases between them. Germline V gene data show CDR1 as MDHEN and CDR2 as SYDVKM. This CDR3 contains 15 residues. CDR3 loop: CASTHWQGSSYEQYF. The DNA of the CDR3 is TGTGCCAGCACCCATTGGCAGGGATCGTCCTACGAGCAGTACTTC.

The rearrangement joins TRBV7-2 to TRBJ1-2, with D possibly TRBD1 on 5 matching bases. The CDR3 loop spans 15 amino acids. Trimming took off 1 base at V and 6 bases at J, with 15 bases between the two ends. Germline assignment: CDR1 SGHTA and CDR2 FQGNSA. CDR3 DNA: TGTGCCAGCAGCTTAGTAGAGGGGCGGGTCGATGGCTACACCTTC. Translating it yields CASSLVEGRVDGYTF.

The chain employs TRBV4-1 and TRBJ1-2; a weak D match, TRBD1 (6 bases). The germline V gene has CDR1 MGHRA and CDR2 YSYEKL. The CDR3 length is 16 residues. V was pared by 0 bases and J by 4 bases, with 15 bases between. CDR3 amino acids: CASSQDLGGLSYGYTF. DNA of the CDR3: TGCGCCAGCAGCCAAGATTTAGGGGGACTGAGCTATGGCTACACCTTC.

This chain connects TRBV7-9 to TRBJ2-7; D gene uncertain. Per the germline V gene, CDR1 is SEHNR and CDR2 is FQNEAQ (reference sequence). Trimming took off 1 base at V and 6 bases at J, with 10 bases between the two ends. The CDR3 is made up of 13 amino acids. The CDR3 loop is CASSLGFRPEQYF. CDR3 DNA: TGTGCCAGCAGCTTAGGGTTCCGACCCGAGCAGTACTTC.

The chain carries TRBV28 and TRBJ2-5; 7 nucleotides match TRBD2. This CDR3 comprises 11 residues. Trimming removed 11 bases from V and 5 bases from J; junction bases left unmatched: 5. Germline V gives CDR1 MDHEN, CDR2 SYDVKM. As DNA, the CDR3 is TGTGCCGCCGAGGGAGGGGAGACCCAGTACTTC. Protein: CAAEGGETQYF.

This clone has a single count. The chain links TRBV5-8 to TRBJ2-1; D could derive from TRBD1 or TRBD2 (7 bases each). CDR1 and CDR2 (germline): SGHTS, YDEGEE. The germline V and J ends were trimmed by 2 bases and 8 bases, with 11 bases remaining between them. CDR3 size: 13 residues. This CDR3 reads CASSFRGGDEQFF. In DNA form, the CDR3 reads TGTGCCAGCAGCTTCAGGGGGGGAGATGAGCAGTTCTTC.

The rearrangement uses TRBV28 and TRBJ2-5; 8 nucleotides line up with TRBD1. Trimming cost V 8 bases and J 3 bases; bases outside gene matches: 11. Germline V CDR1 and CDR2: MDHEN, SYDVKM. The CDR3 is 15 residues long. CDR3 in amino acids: CASLSRQTGEETQYF. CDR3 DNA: TGTGCCAGCCTCTCACGTCAGACAGGGGAAGAGACCCAGTACTTC.

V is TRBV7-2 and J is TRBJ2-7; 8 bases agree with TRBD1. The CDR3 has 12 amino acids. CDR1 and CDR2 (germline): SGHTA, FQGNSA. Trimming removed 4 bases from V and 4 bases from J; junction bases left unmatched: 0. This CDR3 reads CASSWTGYEQYF. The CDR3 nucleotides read TGTGCCAGCAGCTGGACAGGGTACGAGCAGTACTTC.

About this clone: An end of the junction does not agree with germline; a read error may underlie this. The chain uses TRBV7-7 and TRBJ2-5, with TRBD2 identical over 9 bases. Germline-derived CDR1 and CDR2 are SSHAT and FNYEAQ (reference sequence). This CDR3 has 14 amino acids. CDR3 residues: CASSLVAGEETQYF. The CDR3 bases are TGTGCTAGCAGCTTAGTAGCGGGGGAGGAGACCCAGTACTTC.

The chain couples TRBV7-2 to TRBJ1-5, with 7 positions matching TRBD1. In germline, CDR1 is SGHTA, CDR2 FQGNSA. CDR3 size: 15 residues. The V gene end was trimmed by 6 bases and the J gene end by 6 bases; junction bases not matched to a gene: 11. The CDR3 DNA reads TGTGCCAGCAGTTCTTTGACAGGGTCGGGTCAGCCCCAGCATTTT. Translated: CASSSLTGSGQPQHF.

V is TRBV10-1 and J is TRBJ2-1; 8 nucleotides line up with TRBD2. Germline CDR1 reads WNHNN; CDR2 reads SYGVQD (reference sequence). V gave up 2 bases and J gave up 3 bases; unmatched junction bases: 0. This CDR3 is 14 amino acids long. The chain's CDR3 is CASSERGGYNEQFF. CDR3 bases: TGCGCCAGCAGTGAGCGGGGGGGCTACAATGAGCAGTTCTTC.

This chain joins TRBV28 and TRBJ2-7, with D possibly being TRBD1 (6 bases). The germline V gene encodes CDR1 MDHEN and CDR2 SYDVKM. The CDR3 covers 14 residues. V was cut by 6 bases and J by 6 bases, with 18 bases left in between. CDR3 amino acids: CASRGDNLYSEQYF. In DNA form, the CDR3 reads TGTGCCAGCAGGGGGGACAATCTATACTCCGAGCAGTACTTC.

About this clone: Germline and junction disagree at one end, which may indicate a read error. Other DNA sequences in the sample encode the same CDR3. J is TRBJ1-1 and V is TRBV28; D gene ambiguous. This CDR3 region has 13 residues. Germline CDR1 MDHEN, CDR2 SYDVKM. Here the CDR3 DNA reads TGTGCCAGCAGTTTAGGAATGAACACTGAGGCTTTCTTT. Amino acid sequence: CASSLGMNTEAFF.

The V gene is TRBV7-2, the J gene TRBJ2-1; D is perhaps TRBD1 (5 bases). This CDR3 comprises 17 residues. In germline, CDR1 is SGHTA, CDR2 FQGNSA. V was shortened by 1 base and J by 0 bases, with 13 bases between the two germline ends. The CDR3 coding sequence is TGTGCCAGCAGCTTAGTTGGGGCAGGAAGCTCCTACAATGAGCAGTTCTTC. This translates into CASSLVGAGSSYNEQFF.

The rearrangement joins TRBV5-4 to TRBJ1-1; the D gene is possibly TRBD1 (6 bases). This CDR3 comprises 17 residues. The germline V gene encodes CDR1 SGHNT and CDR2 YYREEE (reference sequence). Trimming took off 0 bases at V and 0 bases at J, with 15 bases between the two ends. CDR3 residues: CASSLDQEGQLNTEAFF. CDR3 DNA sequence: TGTGCCAGCAGCTTGGATCAGGAGGGACAATTGAACACTGAAGCTTTCTTT.

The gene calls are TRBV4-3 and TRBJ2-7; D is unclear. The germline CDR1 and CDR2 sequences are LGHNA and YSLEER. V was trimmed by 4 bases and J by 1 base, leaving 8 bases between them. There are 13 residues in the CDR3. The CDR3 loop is CASSPGPSYEQYF. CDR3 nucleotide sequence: TGCGCCAGCAGCCCCGGGCCATCCTACGAGCAGTACTTC.

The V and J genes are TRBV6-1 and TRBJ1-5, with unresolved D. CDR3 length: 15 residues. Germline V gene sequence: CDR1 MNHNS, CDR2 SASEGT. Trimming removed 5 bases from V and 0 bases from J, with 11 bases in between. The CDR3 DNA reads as TGTGCCAGCAGTCCGACGGACCTTAGCAATCAGCCCCAGCATTTT. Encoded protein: CASSPTDLSNQPQHF.

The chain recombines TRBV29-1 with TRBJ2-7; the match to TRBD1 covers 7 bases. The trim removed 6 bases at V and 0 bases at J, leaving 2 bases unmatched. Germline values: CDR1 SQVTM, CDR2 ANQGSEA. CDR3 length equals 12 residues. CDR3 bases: TGCAGCGTCGGGGACAGCTCCTACGAGCAGTACTTC. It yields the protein CSVGDSSYEQYF.

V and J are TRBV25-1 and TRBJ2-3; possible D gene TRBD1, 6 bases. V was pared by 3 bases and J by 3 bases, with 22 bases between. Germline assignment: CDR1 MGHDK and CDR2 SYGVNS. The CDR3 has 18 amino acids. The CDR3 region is CASSEQPRTAKWTDTQYF. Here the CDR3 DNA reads TGTGCCAGCAGTGAGCAGCCCAGGACAGCCAAGTGGACAGATACGCAGTATTTT.

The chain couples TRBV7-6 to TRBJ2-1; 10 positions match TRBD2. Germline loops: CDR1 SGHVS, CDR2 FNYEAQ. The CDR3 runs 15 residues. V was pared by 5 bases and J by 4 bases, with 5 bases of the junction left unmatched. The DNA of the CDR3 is TGTGCCAGCAGCCCCCTAGCGGGGGCTTACAATGAGCAGTTCTTC. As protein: CASSPLAGAYNEQFF.